This entry lists 18 T cell receptor beta chains sequenced from one sample in a study of PD-1 blockade in mismatch repair-deficient tumors. TCRdb keeps only in-frame clones here, not all; method: immunoSEQ multiplex PCR. The sample includes more than 50,000 clones, around 88% of them seen just once. This material consisted of peripheral blood, taken 52 weeks after starting pembrolizumab. These TCRs come from an adult with mismatch repair-deficient cancer.

The chain has TRBV27 and TRBJ2-7; TRBD1 matches at 7 bases. The junction had 13 bases not matched to a gene; V was cut back by 6 bases and J by 5 bases. Germline V gene lookup returns CDR1 MNHEY and CDR2 SMNVEV (reference sequence). This CDR3 region has 15 residues. The CDR3 reads CASSRGVGGYNEQYF. The CDR3 DNA reads TGTGCCAGCAGCCGAGGGGTAGGGGGCTACAACGAGCAGTACTTC.

This chain uses TRBV4-3 with TRBJ1-2; TRBD1 agrees at 11 bases. CDR3 length equals 14 residues. Trimming cost V 5 bases and J 5 bases; bases outside gene matches: 4. Germline V gene sequence: CDR1 LGHNA, CDR2 YSLEER. This CDR3 reads CASSTGQGDYGYTF. CDR3 nucleotides: TGCGCCAGCAGCACGGGACAGGGGGATTATGGCTACACCTTC.

This sequence joins TRBV7-9 and TRBJ2-7; D ambiguous. Germline V gives CDR1 SEHNR, CDR2 FQNEAQ (reference sequence). The V and J ends lost 1 base and 6 bases respectively, with 7 bases between them. This CDR3 is 12 amino acids long. The CDR3 DNA sequence: TGTGCCAGCAGCTTAGAGGCTTCCGAGCAGTACTTC. Protein sequence: CASSLEASEQYF.

This chain uses TRBV15 with TRBJ1-1; TRBD1 is a possible D gene (5 bases). This CDR3 has 13 amino acids. Trimming took 8 bases from V and 4 from J, leaving 14 bases between them. The V gene's germline CDR1 is LNHNV and CDR2 YYDKDF (reference sequence). CDR3 sequence reads: CATRTGGTTEAFF. CDR3 sequence (DNA): TGTGCCACCCGGACGGGGGGGACCACTGAAGCTTTCTTT.

The chain carries TRBV14 and TRBJ1-2, with 9 bases that match TRBD1. Looked up from germline, CDR1 is SGHDN and CDR2 is FVKESK. The CDR3 runs 14 residues. The ends lost 6 bases at V and 4 bases at J; junction bases unmatched: 6. CDR3 coding DNA: TGTGCCAGCAGTCTCGACAGGGGGATCTATGGCTACACCTTC. Its protein is CASSLDRGIYGYTF.

V gene TRBV20-1 combines with J gene TRBJ2-7; no clear D gene. Germline CDR1 DFQATT, CDR2 SNEGSKA (reference sequence). Trimming shortened V by 4 bases and J by 6 bases, and 10 bases separated the two germline ends. CDR3 size: 11 residues. The CDR3 sequence is CSATLAAEQYF. CDR3 coding DNA: TGCAGTGCTACCTTAGCAGCCGAGCAGTACTTC.

J is TRBJ2-5 and V is TRBV29-1; 10 bases align to TRBD1. This CDR3 is built from 17 residues. Per the germline V gene, CDR1 is SQVTM and CDR2 is ANQGSEA. V gave up 0 bases and J gave up 5 bases; unmatched junction bases: 12. CDR3 nucleotide sequence: TGCAGCGTTGAAGATCTGGCAGAGACAGGGGGCTGGGAGACCCAGTACTTC. It translates to CSVEDLAETGGWETQYF.

The chain couples TRBV2 to TRBJ2-3; 9 bases map to TRBD1. V shed 2 bases and J 3 bases; nucleotides not matched to a gene: 6. Germline V gene sequence: CDR1 SNHLY, CDR2 FYNNEI. CDR3 size: 16 residues. CDR3 DNA: TGTGCCAGCAGTGAACCGGGACAGGGAAGGACAGATACGCAGTATTTT. This encodes CASSEPGQGRTDTQYF.

This chain links TRBV27 with TRBJ2-1; 7 bases line up with TRBD2. Per germline, CDR1 MNHEY and CDR2 SMNVEV (reference sequence). The CDR3 contains 15 residues. J lost 7 bases, V lost 10 bases, and 16 bases had no gene match. The CDR3 nucleotides are TGTGCCACCAGATACGGGAGGAATCCGTTGAATGAGCAGTTCTTC. Its translation is CATRYGRNPLNEQFF.

The sample holds a few counts of this clone. This chain connects TRBV27 to TRBJ2-1; D possibly corresponds to TRBD1 (5 bases). The CDR3 is made up of 14 amino acids. The V end was cut by 0 bases, the J end by 7 bases, with 10 bases between. CDR1 MNHEY and CDR2 SMNVEV come from the germline V gene (reference sequence). CDR3: CASSLSGSGNEQFF. The CDR3 region has the DNA TGTGCCAGCAGTTTATCAGGGTCAGGGAATGAGCAGTTCTTC.

The chain links TRBV7-2 to TRBJ2-7, with 9 bases fitting TRBD2. Germline V gives CDR1 SGHTA, CDR2 FQGNSA. V lost 5 bases, J lost 3 bases, and 8 bases stayed unmatched. CDR3 length: 15 residues. CDR3 nucleotide sequence: TGTGCCAGCAGCCAGGGGCTAGCGGGGCTCTACGAGCAGTACTTC. Amino acid sequence: CASSQGLAGLYEQYF.

The chain recombines TRBV4-3 with TRBJ2-7; 16 bases align to TRBD2. This CDR3 has 18 amino acids. The V gene end was trimmed by 1 base and the J gene end by 2 bases; junction bases not matched to a gene: 5. The germline gives CDR1 LGHNA, CDR2 YSLEER. The CDR3 loop is CASSQAWGLAGGPYEQYF. In nucleotides, the CDR3 is TGCGCCAGCAGCCAAGCCTGGGGACTAGCGGGAGGGCCCTACGAGCAGTACTTC.

The J gene is TRBJ1-6, the V gene TRBV6-5, with D tentatively TRBD1 (6 bases). The germline V gene has CDR1 MNHEY and CDR2 SVGAGI. This CDR3 comprises 15 residues. V was pared by 0 bases and J by 8 bases, with 11 bases between. The CDR3 coding sequence is TGTGCCAGCAGTTACTCAGCGGGGGCTGATTCACCCCTCCACTTT. Encoded protein: CASSYSAGADSPLHF.

The chain uses TRBV28 and TRBJ2-7, with D perhaps matching TRBD1 (6 bases). In germline, CDR1 is MDHEN, CDR2 SYDVKM. This CDR3 comprises 15 residues. V was cut by 6 bases and J by 0 bases, with 15 bases left in between. DNA for the CDR3: TGTGCCAGCAGCCCAACAGGGAGAAGCTCCTACGAGCAGTACTTC. Translated, it gives CASSPTGRSSYEQYF. The entire variable domain, with the rest obtained from reference TRBV28 and TRBJ2-7, is as follows: DVKVTQSSRYLVKRTGEKVFLECVQDMDHENMFWYRQDPGLGLRLIYFSYDVKMKEKGDIPEGYSVSREKKERFSLILESASTNQTSMYLCASSPTGRSSYEQYFGPGTRLTVT.

J is TRBJ1-1 and V is TRBV6-5; D unclear. The CDR3 totals 15 residues. The germline V and J ends were trimmed by 0 bases and 5 bases, with 13 bases remaining between them. In germline, CDR1 is MNHEY, CDR2 SVGAGI. This CDR3 reads CASSYSPGGGTEAFF. CDR3 DNA sequence: TGTGCCAGCAGTTACTCGCCAGGAGGAGGAACTGAAGCTTTCTTT.

This clone has just one count. V and J are TRBV5-6 and TRBJ2-7, with 7 bases identical to TRBD2. Germline V lookup: CDR1 SGHDT, CDR2 YYEEEE. There are 15 residues in the CDR3. The J segment lost 1 base and the V segment lost 3 bases, leaving 7 bases of the junction unmatched. The CDR3 nucleotides read TGTGCCAGCAGCTCCTTGACTAGCCCATCCTACGAGCAGTACTTC. This codes for CASSSLTSPSYEQYF.

This clone appeared a few times. This chain uses TRBV30 with TRBJ1-4; 9 nucleotides match TRBD1. The germline CDR1 and CDR2 sequences are GTSNPN and SVGIG (reference sequence). This CDR3 spans 15 amino acids. The J segment lost 8 bases and the V segment lost 3 bases, leaving 10 bases of the junction unmatched. CDR3 sequence: CAWSGDRARMEKLFF. In DNA, the CDR3 is TGTGCCTGGAGCGGGGACAGGGCCAGGATGGAAAAACTGTTTTTT.

This chain links TRBV10-3 with TRBJ2-7; D remains unclear. This CDR3 has 12 residues. Trimming cost V 3 bases and J 3 bases, with 6 bases left between them. Per the germline V gene, CDR1 is ENHRY and CDR2 is SYGVKD. The CDR3 DNA is TGTGCCATCAGTGAACCCGGCTACGAGCAGTACTTC. Translated, it gives CAISEPGYEQYF.